These 25 T cell receptor beta chains came from one sample sequenced in a study of blood T cell repertoires in COVID-19 (dated by TCRdb to 2018 to 2020). Receptors were amplified or captured by the immunoSEQ multiplex PCR assay. In its TCRdb copy, this immuneACCESS table keeps in-frame sequences only and misses some clones. Where compared with another copy, unresolved V genes explain less than half of these, and the others have no known cause. The sample table lists under 250,000 clones, around 85% of them with a count of one. The top ten hold more than 2% of the sample. Sequenced: peripheral blood. Receptor source: an older woman with COVID-19, enrolled during active disease.

This clone was observed once. J is TRBJ1-1 and V is TRBV11-3; D gene uncertain. CDR1 SGHNT and CDR2 YENEEA come from the germline V gene. This CDR3 spans 13 amino acids. V lost 3 bases and J lost 1, with 6 bases in between. The CDR3, as DNA: TGTGCCAGCAGCTTCCAGGAGAACACTGAAGCTTTCTTT. Its protein product is CASSFQENTEAFF.

This clone was detected once. The rearrangement joins TRBV9 to TRBJ2-1; 9 nucleotides match TRBD2. The CDR3 spans 16 residues. With 3 bases clipped from V and 0 bases from J, the junction kept 4 bases outside the gene matches. CDR1 is SGDLS, CDR2 YYNGEE, per germline. CDR3 DNA: TGTGCCAGCAGCGGTATGACTAGCGGCTCCTACAATGAGCAGTTCTTC. Protein: CASSGMTSGSYNEQFF.

V gene TRBV7-9 combines with J gene TRBJ2-7, with 7 bases identical to TRBD2. V lost 6 bases, J lost 5 bases, and 13 bases stayed unmatched. CDR1 is SEHNR, CDR2 FQNEAQ, per germline (reference sequence). There are 15 residues in the CDR3. The DNA for the CDR3 is TGTGCCAGCAGATCCCAAGGCGGGAGTATGAACGAGCAGTACTTC. It yields the protein CASRSQGGSMNEQYF.

The chain links TRBV4-3 to TRBJ1-6; 9 bases are shared with TRBD1. CDR3 length: 17 residues. The germline CDR1 and CDR2 sequences are LGHNA and YSLEER. V lost 1 base to trimming and J lost 9 bases; unmatched junction nucleotides: 10. The CDR3 here is CASSQAQDRGWGSPLHF. The DNA of the CDR3 is TGCGCCAGCAGCCAAGCCCAGGACAGGGGATGGGGTTCACCCCTCCACTTT.

This clone was detected once. The genes are TRBV5-4 and TRBJ2-1; TRBD2 aligns across 9 bases. Trimming removed 0 bases from V and 4 bases from J; junction bases left unmatched: 2. The CDR3 length is 15 residues. CDR1 and CDR2 (germline): SGHNT, YYREEE (reference sequence). The CDR3 spells CASSLVAGAYNEQFF. The CDR3 bases are TGTGCCAGCAGCTTGGTAGCGGGGGCTTACAATGAGCAGTTCTTC.

The chain is built from TRBV18 and TRBJ1-1; D call uncertain. CDR3 size: 13 residues. V lost 3 bases, J lost 5 bases, and 10 bases lay in between. Looked up from germline, CDR1 is KGHSH and CDR2 is LQKENI. CDR3: CASSPAPQTEAFF. The CDR3 nucleotides are TGTGCCAGCTCACCGGCCCCGCAAACTGAAGCTTTCTTT.

The chain carries TRBV6-5 and TRBJ2-3; 10 nucleotides agree with TRBD1. The CDR3 sequence is 15 residues long. The J segment lost 3 bases and the V segment lost 3 bases, leaving 3 bases of the junction unmatched. The germline V gene has CDR1 MNHEY and CDR2 SVGAGI. CDR3: CASSYRQGATDTQYF. CDR3 coding DNA: TGTGCCAGCAGTTATCGACAGGGGGCAACAGATACGCAGTATTTT.

This rearrangement joins TRBV19 to TRBJ1-1; D might be TRBD1 (6 bases). CDR1 and CDR2 (germline): LNHDA, SQIVND (reference sequence). V lost 7 bases and J 4 bases, leaving 16 bases between the germline ends. This CDR3 comprises 14 residues. The CDR3, as DNA: TGTGCCAGTATCGGGCAGGGGTCGGGCACTGAAGCTTTCTTT. Translating it yields CASIGQGSGTEAFF. The full variable domain, rest sourced from reference TRBV19 and TRBJ1-1, is DGGITQSPKYLFRKEGQNVTLSCEQNLNHDAMYWYRQDPGQGLRLIYYSQIVNDFQKGDIAEGYSVSREKKESFPLTVTSAQKNPTAFYLCASIGQGSGTEAFFGQGTRLTVV.

The chain carries TRBV6-1 and TRBJ2-1; TRBD1 is a possible D gene (6 bases). Germline V gene data show CDR1 as MNHNS and CDR2 as SASEGT. The V and J ends lost 1 base and 4 bases respectively, with 14 bases between them. The CDR3 length is 16 residues. The chain's CDR3 is CASSEGGRGGYNEQFF. CDR3 bases: TGTGCCAGCAGTGAAGGGGGCAGGGGTGGGTACAATGAGCAGTTCTTC.

The gene calls are TRBV10-3 and TRBJ2-7; D is perhaps TRBD1 (6 bases). In germline, CDR1 is ENHRY, CDR2 SYGVKD. Trimming took off 6 bases at V and 4 bases at J, with 19 bases between the two ends. The CDR3 consists of 15 residues. CDR3 amino acids: CAISRLQGERYEQYF. CDR3 coding DNA: TGTGCCATCAGCAGACTACAGGGAGAGCGGTACGAGCAGTACTTC.

This chain uses TRBV7-9 with TRBJ2-7; D may be TRBD2 (5 bases). With 2 bases removed from V and 0 bases from J, the gap between germline ends came to 8 bases. In germline, CDR1 is SEHNR, CDR2 FQNEAQ (reference sequence). The CDR3 loop spans 14 amino acids. CDR3 sequence reads: CASSLFTSSYEQYF. Here the CDR3 DNA reads TGTGCCAGCAGCTTATTTACTAGCTCCTACGAGCAGTACTTC.

The rearrangement links TRBV27 to TRBJ2-2; 10 positions match TRBD2. This CDR3 has 16 residues. Looked up from germline, CDR1 is MNHEY and CDR2 is SMNVEV (reference sequence). V shed 6 bases and J 6 bases; nucleotides not matched to a gene: 10. CDR3: CASRASSGSGAGELFF. CDR3 in DNA: TGTGCCAGCAGGGCGTCTAGCGGGAGCGGCGCCGGGGAGCTGTTTTTT.

DNA of the CDR3: TGTGCCAGCAGCCAAGACTACAGGTCGGATGGCTACACCTTC. This gives the protein CASSQDYRSDGYTF. V usage is TRBV14 and J usage is TRBJ1-2; maybe TRBD1 (5 bases). Trimming removed 0 bases at V and 6 bases at J, with 11 bases between. There are 14 residues in the CDR3. Germline CDR1 is SGHDN and CDR2 is FVKESK.

The chain links TRBV9 to TRBJ1-3; D possibly corresponds to TRBD1 (6 bases). The CDR3 totals 17 residues. With 4 bases removed from V and 0 bases from J, the gap between germline ends came to 17 bases. Per the germline V gene, CDR1 is SGDLS and CDR2 is YYNGEE. The CDR3 coding sequence is TGTGCCAGCAGCCCCCGAGGGACAATGAGCTCTGGAAACACCATATATTTT. Translation: CASSPRGTMSSGNTIYF.

The chain links TRBV7-2 to TRBJ2-5; TRBD2 matches at 7 bases. The CDR3 has 15 residues. Germline-derived CDR1 and CDR2 are SGHTA and FQGNSA. The V segment lost 5 bases and the J segment 2 bases; nucleotides outside the gene matches: 8. CDR3 DNA sequence: TGTGCCAGCAGCCCGCAGACTAGCAGACAAGAGACCCAGTACTTC. Translated: CASSPQTSRQETQYF.

The chain recombines TRBV6-5 with TRBJ1-5, with 8 nucleotides matching TRBD1. The V and J ends lost 6 bases and 6 bases, in that order; junction bases with no gene match: 10. Germline-derived CDR1 and CDR2 are MNHEY and SVGAGI. The CDR3 is made up of 15 amino acids. The CDR3, as DNA: TGTGCCAGCAGCGCTCCGGGACAGGAAGGTCAGCCCCAGCATTTT. Its translation: CASSAPGQEGQPQHF.

The chain employs TRBV25-1 and TRBJ2-7; TRBD1 aligns across 7 bases. The germline V gene encodes CDR1 MGHDK and CDR2 SYGVNS. The CDR3 length is 13 residues. The ends lost 6 bases at V and 3 bases at J; junction bases unmatched: 5. The CDR3 here is CASREGANYEQYF. The CDR3 region has the DNA TGTGCCAGCAGAGAGGGGGCTAACTACGAGCAGTACTTC.

The count of this clone is one. In the same sample, other DNA sequences code for this CDR3. The chain uses TRBV5-1 and TRBJ1-2, with a possible D match to TRBD1 (6 bases). The CDR3 has 13 amino acids. V lost 2 bases, J lost 3 bases, and 8 bases lay in between. CDR1 and CDR2 from the germline V gene are SGHRS and YFSETQ. In nucleotides, the CDR3 is TGCGCCAGCAGCTTACAGGGTGACTATGGCTACACCTTC. It is translated as CASSLQGDYGYTF.

This clone is a singleton in its sample. V usage is TRBV4-1 and J usage is TRBJ1-5; 8 bases match TRBD1. The junction had 1 base not matched to a gene; V was cut back by 0 bases and J by 3 bases. The CDR3 has 15 residues. Per germline, CDR1 MGHRA and CDR2 YSYEKL. CDR3 in DNA: TGCGCCAGCAGCCAAGACAGGGGGCCCAATCAGCCCCAGCATTTT. The encoded protein is CASSQDRGPNQPQHF.

The rearrangement links TRBV7-9 to TRBJ1-1; D is unresolved. Trimming took off 5 bases at V and 4 bases at J, with 20 bases between the two ends. Germline CDR1 and CDR2: SEHNR and FQNEAQ (reference sequence). The CDR3 covers 16 residues. This chain's CDR3 is CASSIQSMRAGTEAFF. The CDR3 bases are TGTGCCAGCAGCATCCAGTCGATGCGGGCGGGCACTGAAGCTTTCTTT.

The gene calls are TRBV9 and TRBJ2-1; 7 bases match TRBD2. The ends lost 0 bases at V and 5 bases at J; junction bases unmatched: 8. The CDR3 covers 16 residues. The germline gives CDR1 SGDLS, CDR2 YYNGEE. The CDR3 loop is CASSVVKLAQNNEQFF. CDR3 sequence (DNA): TGTGCCAGCAGCGTAGTTAAACTAGCGCAAAACAATGAGCAGTTCTTC.

The chain couples TRBV19 to TRBJ1-1; a possible D gene is TRBD1 (5 bases). Germline assignment: CDR1 LNHDA and CDR2 SQIVND (reference sequence). Trimming stripped 10 bases from V and 4 bases from J, with 22 bases between. The CDR3 contains 15 residues. CDR3 bases: TGTGCCACCTCAACCGTAGGACGGGGGGGCACTGAAGCTTTCTTT. Translating it yields CATSTVGRGGTEAFF.

CDR3 sequence reads: CASSLAVTPNTEAFF. CDR3 sequence (DNA): TGTGCCAGCAGCTTAGCCGTGACACCGAACACTGAAGCTTTCTTT. The chain has TRBV7-9 and TRBJ1-1; no firm D call. The ends were cut back, 0 bases at V and 1 base at J, with 9 bases in the middle. Germline CDR1 SEHNR, CDR2 FQNEAQ (reference sequence). The CDR3 spans 15 residues.

CDR3 coding DNA: TGTGCCAGCAGCCCCCTAACAGACAGGGAAGGTAGCAATCAGCCCCAGCATTTT. It codes for CASSPLTDREGSNQPQHF. The chain employs TRBV9 and TRBJ1-5; TRBD1 agrees at 7 bases. Trimming took 4 bases from V and 0 from J; bases not matched to a gene: 13. The CDR3 is 18 amino acids. The V gene's germline CDR1 is SGDLS and CDR2 YYNGEE.

This clone was counted a single time. The rearrangement links TRBV21-1 to TRBJ1-5; the table assigns TRBD1, which was not confirmed against the DNA. TRBV21-1 is a listed pseudogene. The CDR3 extends over 19 amino acids. CDR3 residues: CASSKGVKPGQGKNQPQHF. In DNA, the CDR3 is TGTGCCAGCAGCAAAGGGGTTAAACCGGGACAGGGGAAAAATCAGCCCCAGCATTTT.